Listed below are T cell receptor beta chains from one sample, sequenced in a study of blood T cells in healthy people across ages. One entry per CDR3 protein, called by TCRdb with MiXCR from the 5' RACE reads. This sample has around 1,600,000 distinct CDR3 sequences, with roughly two fifths found just once. The specimen was blood. The source of these receptors is a woman aged 18-35 years in good health. Both conserved end residues are part of each CDR3. Clone size appears in some rows only: once, few, many, or a class for an expanded clone.

V gene,J gene,clone size,CDR3 protein
TRBV7-2,TRBJ2-7,-,CASSLGLADLYEQYF
TRBV6-1,TRBJ1-1,-,CASSPGGVWNTEAFF
TRBV5-1,TRBJ2-1,-,CASSFSLMSSYNEQFF
TRBV4-3,TRBJ1-2,-,CASSQDSSGYLAYGYTF
TRBV29-1,TRBJ2-3,-,CSVEDGLRRTDTQYF
TRBV14,-,few,CASSEGGLPYEQYF
TRBV10-3,TRBJ2-7,-,CAISDRQGSSYEQYF
TRBV2,TRBJ1-2,few,CASKFLEQGVGYTF
TRBV7-8,TRBJ2-1,-,CASSLASDEQFF
TRBV25-1,TRBJ1-2,-,CASSEAAAVSYTF
TRBV6-1,TRBJ2-3,-,CASSLRTGWTDTQYF
TRBV3-1,TRBJ2-1,-,CASSAPLTSINEQFF
TRBV29-1,TRBJ1-1,few,CSVVEQTRGDTEAFF
TRBV10-3,TRBJ2-1,-,CAISSGTGGEQFF
TRBV12-3/TRBV12-4,TRBJ1-2,-,CASSLVGAGYLGYTF
TRBV6-5,TRBJ2-4,-,CASSDSFRTVQYF
TRBV6-5,TRBJ2-1,few,CASSYTQRGEQFF
TRBV12-3/TRBV12-4,-,-,CASSSSGTRVHEQYF
TRBV7-3,TRBJ2-3,few,CASSIGGGTDTQYF
TRBV28,TRBJ2-5,-,CASRDYGETQYF
TRBV20-1,TRBJ2-7,-,CSARVGLAGREQYF
TRBV27,TRBJ1-1,few,CASSSLLGQGVTEAFF
TRBV4-1,TRBJ2-7,-,CASSPRVGRDKYEQYF
TRBV20-1,TRBJ2-1,-,CSAGTKPYNEQFF
TRBV20-1,TRBJ1-1,few,CSARGGVRDRNTEAFF
TRBV6-2/TRBV6-3,TRBJ1-1,few,CASSPPYATNTEAFF
TRBV9,TRBJ2-6,few,CASSADRGRAAGANVLTF
TRBV12-3/TRBV12-4,TRBJ2-6,once,CASSYPGQGRPGANVLTF
TRBV28,TRBJ1-2,few,CASSLNQRGIDGYTF
TRBV5-1,TRBJ1-4,few,CASRPTGVEGEKLFF
TRBV7-9,TRBJ2-1,-,CAGDMGRMIEQFF
TRBV10-1,-,-,CVRIQGTGHNEQYF
TRBV7-9,TRBJ2-3,-,CASSLTGQSSTDTQYF
TRBV11-2,-,-,CASSFDEQYF
TRBV12-3/TRBV12-4,TRBJ1-2,many,CASSFGTVNYGYTF
TRBV4-1,TRBJ1-1,few,CASSPSQLMNTEAFF
TRBV6-1,TRBJ1-2,few,CASSTLQGSSYGYTF
TRBV20-1,TRBJ2-1,-,CSARDGVDEQFF
TRBV25-1,TRBJ2-3,few,CASAGAGTDTQYF
TRBV7-9,TRBJ2-7,few,CASSLIQGNDEQYF
TRBV7-2,TRBJ1-2,-,CASSSYRVETNYGYTF
TRBV18,TRBJ1-2,-,CASSPQTEELYGYTF
TRBV6-6,TRBJ2-3,few,CASSYPQTVTDTQYF
TRBV27,TRBJ2-5,-,CASSAWITAQYNEQYF
TRBV7-9,TRBJ2-3,-,CASSKRRGQEADTQYF
TRBV7-8,-,few,CASSSQGSQETQYF
TRBV11-2,TRBJ2-1,-,CASSLVWGTYNEQFF
TRBV9,TRBJ2-7,-,CASSVDTSSHEQYF
TRBV12-3/TRBV12-4,TRBJ2-2,-,CASSSRRISADTGELFF
TRBV27,TRBJ2-3,-,CASSAGSADTQYF
TRBV9,TRBJ2-1,few,CASAGLAGGSYNEQFF
TRBV20-1,TRBJ2-1,-,CSARPSGSGQFF
TRBV4-1,TRBJ2-5,many,CASSQDRTSGTQETQYF
TRBV20-1,TRBJ1-6,few,CSARDELTTRSPLHF
TRBV10-3,TRBJ2-3,-,CAISVGGSVDTQYF